This T cell receptor beta chain was observed in a study of vaccination and CD4 T cells after COVID-19. Study at large: The authors used overlapping spike peptides from SARS-CoV-2, HCoV-NL63, HCoV-OC43 and HCoV-229E to stimulate cells.

Treatment in this sample: 10-day PBMC culture with coronavirus spike peptide pools or control peptides (ViraFEST assay). The ViraFEST method relied on peptide pools to expand antigen-specific T cells, followed by TCR sequencing. An Oncomine TCR Beta short-read assay was used to sequence the DNA from cultured CD4+ T cells. Using its own MiXCR run on the PCR reads, TCRdb lists one record per CDR3 protein. The sample consists of more than 20,000 distinct CDR3 sequences, about 31% of them appearing once. Germline V gene sequence: CDR1 MNHEY, CDR2 SVGAGI. Germline trimming cut 0 bases from V and 6 bases from J; bases unmatched to any gene: 20. There are 21 residues in the CDR3. Details on this clonotype: Its specificity is not known.

Sequencing input: cultured CD4+ T cells from blood. The receptor was isolated from a human donor with COVID-19. J is TRBJ2-3 and V is TRBV6-5; 11 bases match TRBD2. This CDR3 reads CASSYSTGFMASGGHTDTQYF. The CDR3 DNA follows: TGTGCCAGCAGTTACTCCACAGGGTTTATGGCTAGCGGGGGGCACACGGATACGCAGTATTTT.